These 28 T cell receptor beta chains were all obtained from the same sample, sequenced in a study of control samples from healthy donors and cancer patients. Sequencing was performed with immunoSEQ multiplex PCR; in TCRdb, only in-frame clones are kept and a portion is missing. Among about 120,000 clones listed, just over 90% were seen once. The material sequenced was PBMCs. The receptors come from a man aged 45-65 years with head and neck cancer.

The genes are TRBV12-1 and TRBJ2-1; TRBD2 is the table's D call, not checked against the DNA. TRBV12-1 is a known pseudogene. The CDR3 is 13 amino acids. The CDR3 region is CASSFDGFHEQFF. As DNA, the CDR3 is TGTGCCAGCAGCTTTGACGGGTTCCATGAGCAGTTCTTC.

This clone was observed a single time. The gene calls are TRBV15 and TRBJ2-3; 9 bases map to TRBD2. The CDR3 totals 14 residues. The junction had 6 bases not matched to a gene; V was cut back by 5 bases and J by 6 bases. The germline V gene encodes CDR1 LNHNV and CDR2 YYDKDF (reference sequence). The CDR3 region has the DNA TGTGCCACCAGCGGCGGGGGGGGCAAGGATACGCAGTATTTT. Its protein is CATSGGGGKDTQYF.

The rearrangement joins TRBV18 to TRBJ1-2, with unresolved D. Per germline, CDR1 KGHSH and CDR2 LQKENI. V shed 3 bases and J shed 3 bases, with 14 bases lying between them. There are 15 residues in the CDR3. DNA for the CDR3: TGTGCCAGCTCACCGGTGACGGGGTACGACTATGGCTACACCTTC. This codes for CASSPVTGYDYGYTF.

This clone was seen a handful of times. The chain has TRBV4-2 and TRBJ2-3; 15 bases align to TRBD2. The V gene's germline CDR1 is LGHNA and CDR2 YNFKEQ. Germline trimming cut 4 bases from V and 4 bases from J; bases unmatched to any gene: 9. CDR3 size: 18 residues. In DNA, the CDR3 is TGTGCCAGCAGCCGAGGACTAGCGGGGGGGCCTGCATCAGATACGCAGTATTTT. It is translated as CASSRGLAGGPASDTQYF.

This CDR3 is CASSHRARNEKLFF. CDR3 nucleotides: TGCGCCAGCAGCCACAGGGCTAGGAATGAAAAACTGTTTTTT. The chain has TRBV23-1 and TRBJ1-4; D may be TRBD1 (6 bases). TRBV23-1 has ORF status, its function being uncertain. V lost 6 bases and J lost 5, with 13 bases in between. The CDR3 loop spans 14 amino acids.

V usage is TRBV5-1 and J usage is TRBJ2-5; D is tentatively TRBD1 or TRBD2 (6 bases each). The V end lost 4 bases, the J end lost 4 bases, and 14 bases lay between the germline ends. The CDR3 sequence is 14 residues long. CDR1 and CDR2 from the germline V gene are SGHRS and YFSETQ. CDR3 sequence (DNA): TGCGCCAGCAGCGAGGGGGGCGGAAGAGAGACCCAGTACTTC. Protein: CASSEGGGRETQYF.

For the CDR3, the DNA is TGTGCCAGCTCACCCTTGACAGGAGAGAATTCACCCCTCCACTTT. It is translated as CASSPLTGENSPLHF. The chain is built from TRBV18 and TRBJ1-6; tentative D call: TRBD1 (6 bases). Trimming shortened V by 3 bases and J by 7 bases, and 13 bases separated the two germline ends. The CDR3 has 15 residues. CDR1 is KGHSH and CDR2 is LQKENI in the germline V gene. Together with reference TRBV18 and TRBJ1-6, the CDR3 gives the full variable domain: NAGVMQNPRHLVRRRGQEARLRCSPMKGHSHVYWYRQLPEEGLKFMVYLQKENIIDESGMPKERFSAEFPKEGPSILRIQQVVRGDSAAYFCASSPLTGENSPLHFGNGTRLTVT.

V and J are TRBV18 and TRBJ2-3; D is uncertain. The germline CDR1 and CDR2 sequences are KGHSH and LQKENI. Trimming cost V 3 bases and J 4 bases, with 8 bases left between them. The CDR3 totals 13 residues. The CDR3 is CASSPRKPDTQYF. In DNA, the CDR3 is TGTGCCAGCTCACCGAGGAAGCCAGATACGCAGTATTTT. Complete variable domain (other parts from reference TRBV18 and TRBJ2-3): NAGVMQNPRHLVRRRGQEARLRCSPMKGHSHVYWYRQLPEEGLKFMVYLQKENIIDESGMPKERFSAEFPKEGPSILRIQQVVRGDSAAYFCASSPRKPDTQYFGPGTRLTVL.

The genes are TRBV30 and TRBJ1-5, with D unclear. This CDR3 region has 13 residues. The V end was cut by 2 bases, the J end by 7 bases, with 12 bases between. Germline V lookup: CDR1 GTSNPN, CDR2 SVGIG (reference sequence). The CDR3 protein is CAWSLGIRQPQHF. The CDR3 DNA sequence: TGTGCCTGGAGTTTGGGGATCAGGCAGCCCCAGCATTTT.

The chain links TRBV4-2 to TRBJ2-7, with 13 bases aligning to TRBD2. J lost 7 bases, V lost 4 bases, and 10 bases had no gene match. Germline values: CDR1 LGHNA, CDR2 YNFKEQ. This CDR3 has 16 amino acids. This CDR3 is CASSRPLAGGPREQYF. CDR3 nucleotides: TGTGCCAGCAGCCGGCCACTAGCGGGGGGGCCGAGGGAGCAGTACTTC.

This chain connects TRBV30 to TRBJ2-6; D unresolved. Germline CDR1 reads GTSNPN; CDR2 reads SVGIG (reference sequence). The ends were cut back, 5 bases at V and 1 base at J, with 9 bases in the middle. The CDR3 is 14 amino acids. The CDR3 DNA follows: TGTGCCTGGCTCCGGGTTTCTGGGGCCAACGTCCTGACTTTC. The encoded protein is CAWLRVSGANVLTF.

The V call is TRBV30, the J call TRBJ1-5; D perhaps matches TRBD1 (6 bases). V was cut by 2 bases and J by 4 bases, with 15 bases left in between. This CDR3 has 15 amino acids. The germline V gene encodes CDR1 GTSNPN and CDR2 SVGIG (reference sequence). The CDR3 DNA is TGTGCCTGGAGTACTCAGGGACATGCTAATCAGCCCCAGCATTTT. Amino acid sequence: CAWSTQGHANQPQHF.

The chain joins TRBV30 to TRBJ1-5, with TRBD1 identical over 8 bases. V was pared by 4 bases and J by 7 bases, with 6 bases of the junction left unmatched. CDR1 and CDR2 from the germline V gene are GTSNPN and SVGIG (reference sequence). The CDR3 runs to 13 residues. The DNA for the CDR3 is TGTGCCTGGACCAAAGGACAGGGCCAGCCCCAGCATTTT. It codes for CAWTKGQGQPQHF.

V gene TRBV19 combines with J gene TRBJ1-2, with TRBD1 identical over 7 bases. The junction had 7 bases not matched to a gene; V was cut back by 5 bases and J by 4 bases. The CDR3 covers 14 residues. Germline loops: CDR1 LNHDA, CDR2 SQIVND (reference sequence). The DNA for the CDR3 is TGTGCCAGTAGTCCAGGGGGGGCCTCCTATGGCTACACCTTC. It specifies CASSPGGASYGYTF.

The chain recombines TRBV29-1 with TRBJ2-7; D is perhaps TRBD1 or TRBD2 (5 bases each). Deletions cut 6 bases from V and 4 bases from J, with 13 bases between. The germline V gene encodes CDR1 SQVTM and CDR2 ANQGSEA. The CDR3 runs to 12 residues. The CDR3 loop is CSVSQGVYEQYF. The CDR3 coding sequence is TGCAGCGTATCCCAGGGAGTATACGAGCAGTACTTC.

The chain couples TRBV6-5 to TRBJ2-5, with D maybe TRBD1 (7 bases). With 3 bases removed from V and 4 bases from J, the gap between germline ends came to 12 bases. Germline CDR1 reads MNHEY; CDR2 reads SVGAGI. This CDR3 has 14 residues. The CDR3 is CASSYLQGGETQYF. The DNA of the CDR3 is TGTGCCAGCAGTTATCTCCAGGGGGGAGAGACCCAGTACTTC.

This sequence joins TRBV7-6 and TRBJ2-1; 10 bases fit TRBD2. V was pared by 4 bases and J by 10 bases, with 7 bases of the junction left unmatched. This CDR3 has 14 amino acids. Germline CDR1 SGHVS, CDR2 FNYEAQ. As DNA, the CDR3 is TGTGCCAGCAGCTCAAGCGGGGGGGGCTCAGAGCAGTTCTTC. As protein: CASSSSGGGSEQFF.

The chain carries TRBV15 and TRBJ1-3, with D unclear. In germline, CDR1 is LNHNV, CDR2 YYDKDF (reference sequence). V lost 0 bases, J lost 7 bases, and 13 bases lay in between. CDR3 size: 15 residues. The CDR3 loop is CATSRDRVSGNTIYF. Here the CDR3 DNA reads TGTGCCACCAGCAGAGATAGGGTGAGTGGGAACACCATATATTTT.

The rearrangement uses TRBV27 and TRBJ1-4; TRBD1 might be the D (5 bases). This CDR3 has 12 amino acids. From germline, CDR1 is MNHEY and CDR2 SMNVEV (reference sequence). V was pared by 5 bases and J by 7 bases, with 8 bases between. The CDR3 protein is CASSRGGEKLFF. CDR3 coding DNA: TGTGCCAGCAGTCGTGGGGGTGAAAAACTGTTTTTT. The entire variable domain, with the rest obtained from reference TRBV27 and TRBJ1-4, is as follows: EAQVTQNPRYLITVTGKKLTVTCSQNMNHEYMSWYRQDPGLGLRQIYYSMNVEVTDKGDVPEGYKVSRKEKRNFPLILESPSPNQTSLYFCASSRGGEKLFFGSGTQLSVL.

The chain is built from TRBV5-1 and TRBJ2-3, with 7 bases fitting TRBD2. CDR1 is SGHRS and CDR2 is YFSETQ in the germline V gene. V lost 5 bases and J lost 1; bases outside the gene matches: 10. There are 16 residues in the CDR3. The CDR3 nucleotides read TGCGCCAGCAGGCAAGGGTTGGCGGGGGGCACAGATACGCAGTATTTT. This encodes CASRQGLAGGTDTQYF.

The chain is built from TRBV21-1 and TRBJ1-2; TRBD1 is taken as the D call from the table, unchecked against the DNA. TRBV21-1 is a pseudogene locus. This CDR3 is built from 15 residues. CDR3 amino acids: CASSKGTAVNYGYTF. CDR3 DNA: TGTGCCAGCAGCAAAGGGACAGCCGTTAACTATGGCTACACCTTC.

The chain joins TRBV5-6 to TRBJ1-5, with 11 bases identical to TRBD1. The CDR3 sequence is 14 residues long. The trim removed 4 bases at V and 7 bases at J, leaving 4 bases unmatched. Per germline, CDR1 SGHDT and CDR2 YYEEEE. Here the CDR3 reads CASSLGTGGQPQHF. The CDR3 DNA reads as TGTGCCAGCAGCCTTGGGACAGGGGGACAGCCCCAGCATTTT.

The V and J genes are TRBV7-3 and TRBJ2-5, with D perhaps TRBD1 or TRBD2 (5 bases each). V dropped 2 bases and J dropped 0 bases, with 7 bases sitting between them. CDR1 and CDR2 (germline): SGHTA, FQGTGA. The CDR3 is 14 residues long. CDR3 residues: CASSLWGNQETQYF. DNA of the CDR3: TGTGCCAGCAGCTTATGGGGGAACCAAGAGACCCAGTACTTC.

The V call is TRBV15, the J call TRBJ1-4; TRBD1 matches at 7 bases. The CDR3 covers 15 residues. The junction had 11 bases not matched to a gene; V was cut back by 5 bases and J by 8 bases. Germline CDR1 and CDR2: LNHNV and YYDKDF (reference sequence). The CDR3: CATSALDRSAEKLFF. In DNA form, the CDR3 reads TGTGCCACCAGCGCCCTGGACAGGTCCGCCGAAAAACTGTTTTTT.

The chain couples TRBV19 to TRBJ2-2; 8 positions agree with TRBD2. Trimming cost V 6 bases and J 6 bases; bases outside gene matches: 12. The CDR3 has 16 residues. The germline gives CDR1 LNHDA, CDR2 SQIVND (reference sequence). The CDR3 loop is CASSLLPGLGSGELFF. For the CDR3, the DNA is TGTGCCAGTAGCCTCCTTCCGGGACTAGGATCCGGGGAGCTGTTTTTT.

V usage is TRBV9 and J usage is TRBJ1-1, with D possibly being TRBD1 (5 bases). Trimming shortened V by 4 bases and J by 1 base, and 14 bases separated the two germline ends. Looked up from germline, CDR1 is SGDLS and CDR2 is YYNGEE. The CDR3 spans 15 residues. In DNA, the CDR3 is TGTGCCAGCAGCCAGAGGGGAAATCCGAACACTGAAGCTTTCTTT. This gives the protein CASSQRGNPNTEAFF.

The chain uses TRBV29-1 and TRBJ2-1; D uncertain. Germline V gene data show CDR1 as SQVTM and CDR2 as ANQGSEA. The CDR3 loop spans 12 amino acids. V lost 8 bases and J 6 bases, leaving 14 bases between the germline ends. CDR3 sequence reads: CSLGYYINEQFF. CDR3 coding DNA: TGCAGCCTAGGGTACTACATCAATGAGCAGTTCTTC.

The rearrangement joins TRBV2 to TRBJ2-5; D uncertain. The CDR3 length is 13 residues. With 5 bases removed from V and 3 bases from J, the gap between germline ends came to 10 bases. In germline, CDR1 is SNHLY, CDR2 FYNNEI. CDR3 DNA: TGTGCCAGCAGTTTGAACCTGAAAGAGACCCAGTACTTC. Translation gives CASSLNLKETQYF. Supplemented by reference TRBV2 and TRBJ2-5, the full variable domain reads EPEVTQTPSHQVTQMGQEVILRCVPISNHLYFYWYRQILGQKVEFLVSFYNNEISEKSEIFDDQFSVERPDGSNFTLKIRSTKLEDSAMYFCASSLNLKETQYFGPGTRLLVL.